The clone carrying this T cell receptor (beta chain) was seen a few times. The data are from a study of neoadjuvant anti-PD-1 for oral cavity cancer. This CDR3 is built from 16 residues. CDR1 is SGHTS, CDR2 YDEGEE, per germline. Trimming took 6 bases from V and 4 from J; bases not matched to a gene: 14. The time point here: after neoadjuvant nivolumab, at surgical resection. Some clones are missing from TCRdb's copy, which holds only in-frame ones; the method was immunoSEQ multiplex PCR. The table records 20,000 to 25,000 clones, around a quarter of them present only once. Sample: tumor tissue, taken after nivolumab (anti-PD-1) treatment. The J gene is TRBJ1-2, the V gene TRBV5-8, with 8 bases matching TRBD1. This clonotype was sampled from a person aged 35-79 years with oral cavity squamous cell carcinoma. The CDR3 reads CASTPNGQGKSYGYTF. The CDR3, as DNA: TGTGCCAGCACCCCCAACGGACAGGGTAAAAGCTATGGCTACACCTTC.